This T cell receptor beta chain was sequenced in a study of cytomegalovirus exposure and HLA in healthy donors (dated by TCRdb to 2016 to 2017). Regarding the research as a whole: In an earlier analysis of 450 to 750 of the donors, under 300 Gb of sequence data and 95 million to 130 million unique TCR beta sequences from about 179 million T cells were reported. The genetic ancestry cluster associated with self-reported Caucasian donors included 81% of the approximately 430 genotyped donors. All discovery cohort repertoires had been generated on a single sequencing platform. To study patterns of TCR occurrence, a later analysis re-analyzed previously published TCR beta repertoires from 500 to 850 donors and added high-resolution HLA genotyping. In the later analysis, no new phenotypic data were used to find candidate immune exposures; instead, reliance was placed on TCR beta sequences and their occurrence across donors. A separate validation cohort of over 95 different subjects was used in addition to the roughly 700-subject first cohort. A handful of DR-DQ haplotypes were handled as single units for association and clustering because linkage in the cohort was strong. Both class I and class II loci were covered by HLA typing, at four-digit resolution. Donor age, sex, ethnicity and CMV serostatus were compiled alongside the repertoire data. In a later genetic analysis, genome-wide SNP genotypes for about 65% of the roughly 700 donors were used, and that subset was treated as a discovery cohort. High-throughput TCR immunosequencing, statistical association of individual TCRs with disease status, and machine learning were combined to predict cytomegalovirus infection status. The number of donors typed differed by locus, with 629-630 for A, B, C, DRB1 and DQB1, more than 500 for DQA1, about 610 for DPA1, and 400 to 490 for DPB1. An earlier analysis of approximately 580 of the donors used high-throughput TCR beta sequencing to judge whether each TCR beta V gene segment behaved as functional or pseudogenic. Using immunosequencing, the study profiled T cell repertoires from 666 subjects and related those repertoires to cytomegalovirus serostatus. The aim of the study was to test whether cataloging public T cell receptors could identify signatures of past pathogen exposure. Roughly 310 gigabases of sequencing data and tens of millions of unique TCR sequences were included in an early release covering about 700 HLA-typed donors. Across 398 genotyped donors of the cohort, an average of about 200,000 unique TCR beta nucleotide sequences per donor were sequenced, and roughly 17% of those sequences were non-productive. Here is what the overall study found, with its caveats: Broadly in line with IMGT annotations, most TCR beta V segments showed up in productive rearrangements about 87% or about 30% of the time in an earlier analysis of around 550 of the donors. Across donors, most TCR sequences were observed very rarely, whereas some public TCRs were present in many individuals. Three of the identified cytomegalovirus-associated TCR beta chains were confirmed in vitro to be specific for cytomegalovirus antigens. In a later analysis, HLA-associated TCR beta chains were found to be more clonally expanded and to have lower generation probabilities than equally common non-associated chains. Only TCR beta chains were sequenced in this cohort, and the absence of alpha or paired-chain data limited detectable features. Some IMGT-functional V segments, including TRBV6-2 and TRBV6-3, could not be told apart with the 87-base-pair reads, so those segments were excluded. In a later analysis, several top co-occurrence clusters were reported to appear linked to parvovirus B19, influenza, CMV and Epstein-Barr virus. The authors suggested that the approach could potentially be extended to other disease states and immunological phenotypes. Presence/absence analyses assumed roughly uniform sequencing depth across donors, an assumption that may not hold. The sequencing pipeline was judged likely to have produced a cluster of highly shared sequence variants as a technical artifact. Because some donors lacked HLA typing at each locus, the association tests relied only on the typed subset. In a later analysis, over 15,000 TCR beta sequences were associated with specific HLA alleles at a false discovery rate of 0.05. In a later analysis, most CMV-associated TCR beta chains were found to appear HLA-restricted, with HLA associations seemingly driven largely by CMV exposure. Compared with the roughly 670-donor mean, donors in an Asian-associated ancestry cluster had fewer N-insertions in productive TCRs, according to a later genetic analysis. A further reported finding was that TCR beta sequences accurately predicted the HLA-A and HLA-B alleles for most subjects in the first cohort. In both the original and validation cohorts, the classifier was reported to diagnose cytomegalovirus status with high specificity and sensitivity. CMV serostatus was the only immune exposure information available for the cohort. A later genetic analysis associated a missense DCLRE1C variant with V-gene and J-gene trimming of TCR beta chains, and an independent cohort replicated the association. According to a later analysis, TCR association rates differed among HLA loci, with DRB1 alleles showing the most associated TCRs and HLA-C alleles showing the fewest. Correlated functional status among segregating V segments might reflect linkage disequilibrium, but an unknown experimental factor could not be ruled out. Fewer than 20 rarely observed V segments, including chromosome 9 orphons, were excluded from the earlier analysis of just under 600 of the donors because counts were too low. The study listed 150 to 200 TCR beta chains as associated with cytomegalovirus. When HLA alleles, especially DR and DQ, strongly co-occurred, attributing TCR associations to individual alleles was difficult.

The cohort comprised around 690 healthy bone marrow donors. At the time of sampling, every cohort member was nominally healthy, though immune exposures that went unrecorded were likely present. The donor was CMV seronegative and belonged to the group of roughly 330 seronegative cohort members. A peripheral blood sample was collected from each donor, and TCR beta sequencing was performed on peripheral blood mononuclear cells. The Qiagen DNeasy Blood Extraction Kit was used to extract genomic DNA from the blood cell samples. V is clipped by 6 bases and J by 1 base, and the sequence between their germline boundaries is 9 bases long. The germline V gene encodes CDR1 MNHEY and CDR2 SVGAGI. The CDR3 goes from the cysteine to the phenylalanine over 13 residues. Only the CDR3 part of the read is kept: 39 bases, read in frame from the first base. Libraries were prepared through the immunoSEQ multiplex PCR assay. The multiplex PCR relied on a mix of 60 forward primers for TCR Vbeta segments and 13 reverse primers for TCR Jbeta segments. The CDR3 region of rearranged TCR beta genes was amplified from genomic DNA by a multiplex PCR assay. Amplified TCR beta libraries were sequenced as 87-base-pair reads on the Illumina HiSeq System. The paper's data handling went like this. In a later analysis, some 80 million unique TCR beta chains were counted across the approximately 670 repertoires, and about 9.9 million of these chains were shared by at least two donors. Raw reads were error-corrected and collapsed into unique sequences by a nearest-neighbor algorithm in which closely related sequences were merged to remove PCR and sequencing errors. Alignment of CDR3 sequences to IMGT reference sequences was used to assign V, D and J gene segments. Each retained sequence needed at least a six-nucleotide match to both a V gene segment and a J gene segment. A rearrangement was called productive if the CDR3 had no stop codons and remained in frame with V and J, and every other rearrangement was called non-productive. CDR3 was defined according to IMGT convention as the region running from the second conserved V-encoded cysteine to the conserved J-encoded phenylalanine. The earlier analysis of more than 450 of the donors excluded sequences that lacked an unambiguous match to a single V gene segment. In an earlier analysis of a few hundred of the donors, V segments were called functional above 56.7% productive rearrangements and were called segregating when the between-donor standard deviation exceeded 5%. To diagnose cytomegalovirus status from the catalog of TCR beta chain sequences, a statistical classification framework was built. In a later analysis, TCR nucleotide sequences were compared against IMGT/GENE-DB human TR gene sequences so that V and J genes could be assigned. A later analysis assigned CDR3 sequences and most-parsimonious VDJ recombination scenarios with the TCRdist pipeline. In a later analysis, each TCR beta chain was defined by its CDR3 amino acid sequence together with its V-gene family, and reads lacking a unique V-gene family were excluded. As a way to deal with suspected cross-contamination and a sequencing artifact, a later analysis dropped roughly 600 nucleotide sequences that were highly shared and had low generation probability. In a later analysis, a clonal expansion index was calculated for each public chain from normalized within-repertoire ranks of inferred template counts. In a later analysis, generation probabilities were computed using a VDJ recombination model fitted to out-of-frame rearrangements, and the results were checked against IGoR. Hypergeometric tests were used in a later analysis to score TCR-TCR, TCR-HLA and TCR-CMV co-occurrence, with a repertoire-size bias correction applied to the TCR pairs. To estimate false discovery rates, a later analysis permuted the HLA or CMV assignments 20 times. In a later analysis, co-occurring TCRs were grouped using DBSCAN, with TCRdist sequence similarity added in when clustering inside HLA-allele-positive subsets. For co-occurrence clustering, repertoires with fewer than 30,000 or more than 120,000 public chains were excluded, along with about five repertoires with anomalous nucleotide sharing. As stored in TCRdb, this immuneACCESS dataset retains in-frame rearrangements with V and J assigned. A fraction of the clones does not appear; measured against another copy, unresolved V genes explain less than half of the discrepancy, and the remainder lacks a known reason. V and J calls and clone size come straight from that table; D and trimming were deduced from the DNA. Here the sample has 97,000 or so clones; around four fifths occur a single time. 2.5% to 3% of the sample lies in the top ten.

Of note for this clone: Its antigen target is currently unknown. No much larger clone is present one base from it, and per-base qualities are unavailable.

This receptor was obtained from a man in his forties in good health and CMV-seronegative. Recombination linked TRBV6-5 to TRBJ1-1, with a tentative D gene TRBD1 over 5 matching bases. The specimen was PBMCs. The CDR3 region reads CASSLDRNTEAFF. The DNA sequence reads TGTGCCAGCAGCCTTGACAGGAACACTGAAGCTTTCTTT.